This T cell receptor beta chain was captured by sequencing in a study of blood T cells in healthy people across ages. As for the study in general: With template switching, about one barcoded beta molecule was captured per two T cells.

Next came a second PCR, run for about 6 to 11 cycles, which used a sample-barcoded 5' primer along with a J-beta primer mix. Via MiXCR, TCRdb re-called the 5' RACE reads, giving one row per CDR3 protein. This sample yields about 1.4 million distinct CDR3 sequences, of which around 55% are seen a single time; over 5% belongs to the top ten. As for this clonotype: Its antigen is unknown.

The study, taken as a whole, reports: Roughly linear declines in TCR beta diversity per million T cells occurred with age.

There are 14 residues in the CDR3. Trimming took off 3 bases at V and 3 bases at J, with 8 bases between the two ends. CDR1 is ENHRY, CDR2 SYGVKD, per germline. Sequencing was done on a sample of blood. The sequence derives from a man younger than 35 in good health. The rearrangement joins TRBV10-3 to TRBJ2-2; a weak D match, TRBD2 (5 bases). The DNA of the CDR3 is TGTGCCATCAGTGATTCCGGGGACACCGGGGAGCTGTTTTTT. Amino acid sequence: CAISDSGDTGELFF.